Reported below is one T cell receptor beta chain. Its antigen is undetermined. The CDR3 is made up of 16 amino acids. Deletions cut 1 base from V and 3 bases from J, with 15 bases between. Germline V gene lookup returns CDR1 LGHNA and CDR2 YSLEER. The PCR ran on 60 Vbeta and 13 Jbeta primers. Sequencing was performed with immunoSEQ multiplex PCR; in TCRdb, only in-frame clones are kept and a portion is missing. The table shows 65,000 to 80,000 clones, with just under 80% occurring only once. This specimen comes from a study of cytomegalovirus exposure and HLA in healthy donors. Broader study findings: Specificity for CMV antigens was confirmed in vitro for a few of the CMV-associated chains.

Sequenced input: PBMCs. The TCR sequence derives from a woman between 35 and 50 years old in good health and CMV-seropositive. The genes are TRBV4-3 and TRBJ1-1, with D hard to call. In nucleotides, the CDR3 is TGCGCCAGCAGCCAAGTAATCGCGGGCTGGGACACTGAAGCTTTCTTT. It is translated as CASSQVIAGWDTEAFF.